This is a list of T cell receptor beta chains from one sample in a study of shared clonotypes between healthy human individuals. Generated by immunoSEQ multiplex PCR, the TCRdb table keeps only in-frame clones and is missing some. The data hold roughly 2 million clones, with about 95% observed a single time. Sequencing was carried out using naive CD4+ T cells sorted from blood. The receptors originated from a man aged 18-30 years in good health. Each CDR3 is given with its conserved first and last residue. D genes are given only for firm matches. Rows give clone size only sometimes, using once, few, many, or a class for an expanded clone.

size,V,J,length,D,DNA,CDR3
once,TRBV18,TRBJ2-7,13,TRBD1,TGTGCCAGCTCACCGGACAGGGCCTACGAGCAGTACTTC,CASSPDRAYEQYF
.,TRBV4-3,TRBJ2-3,16,.,TGCGCCAGCAGCCCAACGAGCGGAATGAGCACAGATACGCAGTATTTT,CASSPTSGMSTDTQYF
.,TRBV19,TRBJ1-1,13,.,TGTGCCAGTAGTATAGATCTCCATGCAGAAGCTTTCTTT,CASSIDLHAEAFF
.,TRBV5-1,TRBJ2-7,14,.,TGCGCCAGCAGCTTGGGCCCCGATTCCTACGAGCAGTACTTC,CASSLGPDSYEQYF
.,TRBV18,TRBJ2-3,16,.,TGTGCCAGCTCACCACCGGGGACACCGCTCACAGATACGCAGTATTTT,CASSPPGTPLTDTQYF
.,TRBV5-4,TRBJ1-4,15,.,TGTGCCAGCAGCTTGAACAGGGAAACTAATGAAAAACTGTTTTTT,CASSLNRETNEKLFF
.,TRBV27,TRBJ1-2,14,.,TGTGCCAGCAGTTTAAGGGACCCAATCTATGGCTACACCTTC,CASSLRDPIYGYTF
.,TRBV19,TRBJ2-3,12,.,TGTGCCAGTTCACCGAACACAGATACGCAGTATTTT,CASSPNTDTQYF
.,TRBV7-9,TRBJ2-2,16,.,TGTGCCAGCAGCTACGCGGGACCATCGAACACCGGGGAGCTGTTTTTT,CASSYAGPSNTGELFF
.,TRBV7-6,TRBJ2-5,14,.,TGTGCCAGCAGCAGACAAGCGGACCAAGAGACCCAGTACTTC,CASSRQADQETQYF
.,TRBV18,TRBJ1-1,15,TRBD1,TGTGCCAGCTCACCTCAACGGGACAGGAACACTGAAGCTTTCTTT,CASSPQRDRNTEAFF
.,TRBV7-9,TRBJ1-2,15,.,TGTGCCAGCAGCCCCACAGACCCGCAAGGCTATGGCTACACCTTC,CASSPTDPQGYGYTF
.,TRBV4-1,TRBJ1-2,15,.,TGCGCCAGCAGCCAACCCCAACGGGGCCACTATGGCTACACCTTC,CASSQPQRGHYGYTF
.,TRBV11-2,TRBJ2-5,13,.,TGTGCCAGCAGCTTAAGACTTCAAGAGACCCAGTACTTC,CASSLRLQETQYF
once,TRBV10-2,TRBJ2-7,16,TRBD2,TGCGCCAGCAGTGAGTCCCCCGGGGGGAGCTCCTACGAGCAGTACTTC,CASSESPGGSSYEQYF
.,TRBV2,TRBJ1-5,14,.,TGTGCCACCAAAAAGACAGGAGTAAATCAGCCCCAGCATTTT,CATKKTGVNQPQHF
.,TRBV6-5,TRBJ1-5,15,.,TGTGCCAGCAGTTACTCCTGGGGGAGCAATCAGCCCCAGCATTTT,CASSYSWGSNQPQHF
.,TRBV9,TRBJ2-7,15,.,TGTGCCAGCAGCCCCGCCACCACAGGTTCCTACGAGCAGTACTTC,CASSPATTGSYEQYF
.,TRBV7-2,TRBJ2-7,12,.,TGTGCCAGCAGCGTAGGTATCTACGAGCAGTACTTC,CASSVGIYEQYF
.,TRBV6-5,TRBJ2-3,11,.,TGTGCCAGTTCGGGAAGCGGTACGCAGTATTTT,CASSGSGTQYF
.,TRBV5-1,TRBJ1-2,15,TRBD1,TGCGCCAGCAGCCCTGGACAGGGAGTTAACTATGGCTACACCTTC,CASSPGQGVNYGYTF
.,TRBV25-1,TRBJ1-6,15,.,TGTGCCAGCAGTGAATGGGCAGGGGATAATTCACCCCTCCACTTT,CASSEWAGDNSPLHF
.,TRBV6-5,TRBJ1-3,15,TRBD1,TGTGCCAGCAGTTTTGACAGGGGGCTCGGAAACACCATATATTTT,CASSFDRGLGNTIYF
.,TRBV6-1,TRBJ2-7,12,.,TGTGCCAGCAGAGTGACGAGCTACGAGCAGTACTTC,CASRVTSYEQYF
.,TRBV19,TRBJ1-4,14,TRBD1,TGTGCCAGTAGTCCGGGACAGGGGCATGAAAAACTGTTTTTT,CASSPGQGHEKLFF
.,TRBV18,TRBJ2-5,15,.,TGTGCCAGCTCACCAACGCAGGGGCCCCAAGAGACCCAGTACTTC,CASSPTQGPQETQYF
.,TRBV5-8,TRBJ1-5,13,.,TGTGCCAGCACCCCAACCCGTAATCAGCCCCAGCATTTT,CASTPTRNQPQHF
.,TRBV18,TRBJ2-5,15,TRBD2,TGTGCCAGCTCACGTGCGACTAGCGGCCAAGAGACCCAGTACTTC,CASSRATSGQETQYF